This T cell receptor beta chain was observed in a study of blood T cells in healthy people across ages. Study outcomes and limitations: Considered underestimates were the diversity estimates obtained from one million T cells. A strong correlation was seen between TCR beta diversity and naive T cell percentage.

Note on this clonotype: Its specificity is not known.

With a J-beta primer mix and a sample-barcoded 5' primer, a second PCR ran about 6 to 11 cycles. TCRdb re-called the 5' RACE reads through MiXCR, storing one row per CDR3 protein. The sample gives more than 800,000 distinct CDR3 sequences, roughly 45% of which show up once; over 15% is in the top ten. V dropped 3 bases and J dropped 0; count of bases not matched to a gene: 5. CDR3 length: 15 amino acids. CDR1 SGHKS and CDR2 YYEKEE come from the germline V gene (reference sequence). Specimen: blood. This clonotype originated in a woman aged 55-70 years in good health. V and J are TRBV5-5 and TRBJ2-7, with 8 bases that match TRBD1. CDR3 protein: CASSWGQAISYEQYF. In DNA, the CDR3 is TGTGCCAGCAGCTGGGGACAGGCGATCTCCTACGAGCAGTACTTC. Full variable domain (outside the CDR3, taken from reference TRBV5-5 and TRBJ2-7): DAGVTQSPTHLIKTRGQQVTLRCSPISGHKSVSWYQQVLGQGPQFIFQYYEKEERGRGNFPDRFSARQFPNYSSELNVNALLLGDSALYLCASSWGQAISYEQYFGPGTRLTVT.